Following are 8 T cell receptor gamma chains from one sample sequenced in a study of gammadelta T cells in human blood (dated by TCRdb to 2018 to 2021). Preparation of the library involved RT-PCR. Sequencing instrument: Illumina MiSeq. TCRdb called clones anew from the public reads via CATT; matching DNA rows were later pooled. The sample yields some 500 gamma-chain clones; 5% were counted once. Approximately 48% of the sample lies in the top ten. What was sequenced was Vgamma9Vdelta2 gamma-delta T cells from fetal blood. The receptors shown here come from a human fetus.

This clone is labeled large (0.1 to 1%). The chain employs TRGV8 and TRGJP1. The CDR3 has 14 residues. From germline, CDR1 is VENAVY and CDR2 YDSYNSRV. Unmatched junction bases numbered 0, after V lost 2 bases and J lost 0 bases. The CDR3 DNA is TGTGCCACCTGGGATAATACCACTGGTTGGTTCAAGATATTT. Its translation: CATWDNTTGWFKIF.

In its sample, this clone is large. V and J are TRGV8 and TRGJ1 or TRGJ2. The trim removed 9 bases at V and 0 bases at J, leaving 8 bases unmatched. The germline gives CDR1 VENAVY, CDR2 YDSYNSRV. The CDR3 has 13 residues. In DNA form, the CDR3 reads TGTGCCACCCCCACTCCGAATTATTATAAGAAACTCTTT. Translating it yields CATPTPNYYKKLF.

The V gene is TRGV9, the J gene TRGJP. Assignment of the J gene here rests on matching the DNA to germline, because TCRdb gives none. The V and J ends lost 0 bases and 5 bases, in that order; junction bases with no gene match: 4. The CDR3 totals 17 residues. CDR1 is GITISATS, CDR2 ISYDGTV, per germline (reference sequence). CDR3 in DNA: TGTGCCTTGTGGGAGGTGCACGAAGAGTTGGGCAAAAAAATCAAGGTATTT. Residues: CALWEVHEELGKKIKVF.

The rearrangement joins TRGV9 to TRGJP. CDR3 length: 17 residues. Germline CDR1 is GITISATS and CDR2 is ISYDGTV (reference sequence). With V trimmed by 3 bases and J by 3 bases, 5 bases remained unmatched. In DNA, the CDR3 is TGTGCCTTGTGGGAGTTGAAGCAAGAGTTGGGCAAAAAAATCAAGGTATTT. It is translated as CALWELKQELGKKIKVF.

In the case of this clone: A clone one base away is much larger, so this may be a read error. The limits of the CDR3 on the DNA are not certain, so only TCRdb's listed CDR3 is given. The same CDR3 can be traced to other DNA sequences in this sample. The V gene is given as TRGV10, and no J gene call is available. TRGV10 is marked as an open reading frame, function uncertain. 31 amino acids form the CDR3, both terminal residues included. CDR3 protein: CAAWDYFIIRNSLAVEQHLLSQVSIGRIQHF.

The V call is TRGV9, the J call TRGJP. As TCRdb names no J gene, one was assigned here on the basis of a DNA match to germline. The V gene's germline CDR1 is GITISATS and CDR2 ISYDGTV (reference sequence). The CDR3 loop spans 17 amino acids. J gave up 9 bases and V 0 bases, and 8 bases lay outside the gene matches. The CDR3 sequence: CALWEVRVWLGKKIKVF. In nucleotides, the CDR3 is TGTGCCTTGTGGGAGGTGCGAGTATGGTTGGGCAAAAAAATCAAGGTATTT.

By frequency in the sample, this clone is large (0.1 to 1%). The chain recombines TRGV10 with TRGJP1. TRGV10 has ORF status, its function being uncertain. CDR3 length equals 13 residues. Unmatched junction bases numbered 5, after V lost 8 bases and J lost 4 bases. CDR3 amino acids: CAAWESTGWFKIF. CDR3 bases: TGTGCTGCGTGGGAGAGCACTGGTTGGTTCAAGATATTT.

J is TRGJP1 and V is TRGV9. TCRdb does not report a J gene; here it was assigned by matching the DNA to germline references. CDR3 length: 14 residues. With V trimmed by 3 bases and J by 1 base, 2 bases remained unmatched. Germline V lookup: CDR1 GITISATS, CDR2 ISYDGTV (reference sequence). The CDR3 DNA is TGTGCCTTGTGGGAGTTTACCACTGGTTGGTTCAAGATATTT. It encodes CALWEFTTGWFKIF.